This entry concerns a single TCR beta chain. Germline and junction disagree at one end, which may indicate a read error. The germline gives CDR1 SSHAT, CDR2 FNYEAQ (reference sequence). The CDR3 is made up of 13 amino acids. TCR beta CDR3 regions were amplified from RNA transcripts. The HTBI set primed first-round TCR CDR3 RT-PCR. TCRdb re-analysed the multiplex PCR reads in MiXCR, keeping a single row per CDR3 protein. The sample contains around 600,000 distinct CDR3 sequences, over 40% of which appear only once. The record originates from a study of T cells in Graves' hyperthyroidism and ophthalmopathy.

Sequencing was done on a sample of peripheral blood or thyroid tissue (not recorded which). This TCR came from an adult man with Graves' disease, either hyperthyroidism or ophthalmopathy (not recorded which). The rearrangement uses TRBV7-7 and TRBJ2-7; D may be TRBD1 or TRBD2 (6 bases each). This CDR3 is CASSLGGTYEQHF. The CDR3 DNA reads as TGTGCTAGCAGCTTAGGGGGGACCTACGAGCAGCACTTC.